This T cell receptor (beta chain) was profiled in a study of T-cell reconstitution after alpha-beta-depleted transplantation in children. Study outcomes and limitations: The authors attributed T-cell counts and diversity one year after transplant mostly to newly produced T cells. Expanded clones from the graft, numbering several hundred, reportedly supplied alpha-beta T cells about two months after transplant. At day 60, the high TCRbeta diversity found in some patients originated from recipient T cells and thymic progenitors that had survived.

This clonotype was seen a few times. No antigen is known for it. This CDR3 is built from 15 residues. CDR1 is SGHRS, CDR2 YFSETQ, per germline. V was cut by 0 bases and J by 4 bases, with 8 bases left in between. It was with unique molecular identifiers that the TCRbeta library was prepared. From the PCR reads, TCRdb called clonotypes with MiXCR, one entry per CDR3 protein. The repertoire consists of a few hundred thousand distinct CDR3 sequences, with 10% to 15% occurring once and the leading ten covering around 2%. The chain has TRBV5-1 and TRBJ2-6; no clear D. The input for sequencing was PBMCs, mostly from graft donor cells, taken 360 days after TCRalphabeta/CD19-depleted stem cell transplant. The TCR sequence derives from a male patient aged 5 to 17 who had a stem cell transplant for acute myeloid leukemia, so the T cells may come from the graft donor. The CDR3 bases are TGCGCCAGCAGCTTGGTAACGCAGGGGGCCAACGTCCTGACTTTC. This codes for CASSLVTQGANVLTF.